This TCR beta chain is drawn from a study of technical replicates of blood from several donors. Only in-frame clones appear in the TCRdb table, and some are missing; sequencing was by immunoSEQ multiplex PCR. The sample lists under 110,000 clones, just over 95% occurring once. The CDR3 contains 13 residues. V lost 7 bases to trimming and J lost 3 bases; unmatched junction nucleotides: 6. From germline, CDR1 is MNHNS and CDR2 SASEGT. The TCR originated in a human donor in good health. This chain joins TRBV6-1 and TRBJ2-7; TRBD2 agrees at 7 bases. The sequencing input was T cells isolated from PBMCs. CDR3 bases: TGTGCCAGCACAGTGGTAGCGGGCTACGAGCAGTACTTC. This translates into CASTVVAGYEQYF.